The T cell receptor (beta chain) described here comes from a study of blood T cell repertoires in COVID-19. Trimming stripped 4 bases from V and 6 bases from J, with 18 bases between. CDR3 length equals 15 residues. Those enrolled, adults aged roughly 18 to 100 years, came from roughly 22 US areas. Donors in Cohort 3 who had recovered were those with two negative PCRs, healthcare professional clearance, or resolution of their symptoms. Produced via immunoSEQ multiplex PCR; TCRdb's table is partial and in-frame only. The table has over 150,000 clones, 88% seen once; the top ten hold roughly 10%. The chain recombines TRBV23-1 with TRBJ1-2; tentatively, D is TRBD1 (5 bases). TRBV23-1 is marked as an open reading frame, function uncertain. Input material: PBMCs or T cells enriched from blood (not recorded which). This receptor was taken from a woman between 18 and 29 years old who had recovered from COVID-19. This chain's CDR3 is CASSLVTSSTDGYTF. The CDR3 DNA reads as TGCGCCAGCAGTCTAGTGACAAGTTCGACAGATGGCTACACCTTC.